The 8 T cell receptor beta chains reported below all come from one sample, sequenced in a study of CD8 T cells in ankylosing spondylitis. TCRdb called the 5' RACE reads again in MiXCR, with one record for every CDR3 protein. Of approximately 39,000 distinct CDR3 sequences listed, about an eighth are singletons. Input material: synovial fluid, either unsorted or a sorted T cell fraction (not recorded which). These receptors were taken from a male donor with ankylosing spondylitis.

The V and J genes are TRBV24-1 and TRBJ2-1; tentatively, D is TRBD2 (5 bases). The germline gives CDR1 KGHDR, CDR2 SFDVKD. CDR3 length equals 13 residues. Between the trimmed V and J ends, which lost 3 bases and 7 bases, there was a span of 9 bases. The CDR3 region is CATSDQLANEQFF. The CDR3 DNA is TGTGCCACCAGTGATCAGCTAGCAAATGAGCAGTTCTTC.

This clonotype has a count of ten or more. The chain couples TRBV6-2 or TRBV6-3 to TRBJ2-5, with D hard to call. CDR3 length: 13 amino acids. V dropped 0 bases and J dropped 4 bases, with 6 bases sitting between them. Germline loops: CDR1 MNHEY, CDR2 SVGEGT. Here the CDR3 reads CASSYSEIETQYF. CDR3 coding DNA: TGTGCCAGCAGTTACTCGGAAATAGAGACCCAGTACTTC.

The chain joins TRBV6-1 to TRBJ2-1, with TRBD2 identical over 8 bases. Unmatched junction bases numbered 9, after V lost 6 bases and J lost 8 bases. The CDR3 extends over 14 amino acids. Germline V CDR1 and CDR2: MNHNS, SASEGT. The CDR3 reads CASSPAGVFDEQFF. As DNA, the CDR3 is TGTGCCAGCAGCCCAGCGGGAGTGTTTGATGAGCAGTTCTTC.

V usage is TRBV24-1 and J usage is TRBJ2-2; D is unresolved. V lost 8 bases to trimming and J lost 3 bases, with 3 bases between them. This CDR3 has 11 residues. Germline V CDR1 and CDR2: KGHDR, SFDVKD. The CDR3 bases are TGTGCCACCAAGGACACCGGGGAGCTGTTTTTT. It yields the protein CATKDTGELFF.

This clonotype was detected a few times. V gene TRBV24-1 combines with J gene TRBJ2-1; D could derive from TRBD1 or TRBD2 (5 bases each). The V and J ends lost 0 bases and 15 bases respectively, with 14 bases between them. The germline CDR1 and CDR2 sequences are KGHDR and SFDVKD. The CDR3 has 13 amino acids. Here the CDR3 reads CATSDLRGDERFF. Here the CDR3 DNA reads TGTGCCACCAGTGATTTGAGAGGGGACGAAAGGTTCTTC.

This clonotype was seen more than once but under ten times. The chain couples TRBV29-1 to TRBJ1-1; no clear D gene. The CDR3 extends over 13 amino acids. The ends were cut back, 0 bases at V and 4 bases at J, with 9 bases in the middle. The germline CDR1 and CDR2 sequences are SQVTM and ANQGSEA. This CDR3 is CSVEEGVITEAFF. The CDR3 region has the DNA TGCAGCGTTGAAGAGGGAGTGATCACTGAAGCTTTCTTT.

In this sample, this clonotype turned up many times. The rearrangement links TRBV27 to TRBJ2-1; D gene uncertain. V shed 2 bases and J shed 6 bases, with 8 bases lying between them. The CDR3 is 13 residues long. Germline V gene sequence: CDR1 MNHEY, CDR2 SMNVEV (reference sequence). This CDR3 is CASSLTLRNEQFF. CDR3 bases: TGTGCCAGCAGTTTAACTCTTCGCAATGAGCAGTTCTTC.

Ten or more counts support this clonotype. The chain recombines TRBV15 with TRBJ1-5; TRBD1 matches 11 bases. This CDR3 spans 17 amino acids. Germline CDR1 LNHNV, CDR2 YYDKDF (reference sequence). With 0 bases clipped from V and 7 bases from J, the junction kept 8 bases outside the gene matches. CDR3 protein: CATSRDLGTGGSQPQHF. As DNA, the CDR3 is TGTGCCACCAGCAGAGATCTTGGGACAGGGGGTAGCCAGCCCCAGCATTTT.